The 2 T cell receptor beta chains reported below all come from one sample, sequenced in a study of shared clonotypes between healthy human individuals. TCRdb's table, derived via immunoSEQ multiplex PCR, lists solely in-frame clones and lacks some. The sample lists about 490,000 clones, 79% occurring once. The sequencing input was PBMCs. The source is a woman between 35 and 50 years old in good health. Some clones in this sample may be carry-over from other donors' samples.

The chain carries TRBV15 and TRBJ2-7; 7 bases agree with TRBD1. CDR1 is LNHNV, CDR2 YYDKDF, per germline (reference sequence). The CDR3 runs 14 residues. Trimming took 0 bases from V and 4 from J; bases not matched to a gene: 3. The CDR3 coding sequence is TGTGCCACCAGCAGAGAAGGGACAGCATACGAGCAGTACTTC. It yields the protein CATSREGTAYEQYF.

V gene TRBV4-2 combines with J gene TRBJ1-2, with 7 nucleotides matching TRBD1. There are 15 residues in the CDR3. Per the germline V gene, CDR1 is LGHNA and CDR2 is YNFKEQ. J lost 7 bases, V lost 3 bases, and 11 bases had no gene match. CDR3 coding DNA: TGTGCCAGCAGCCACGGATTGACAGGGCAAATTGGCTACACCTTC. Protein sequence: CASSHGLTGQIGYTF.